This entry concerns a single T cell receptor beta chain. The junction had 8 bases not matched to a gene; V was cut back by 6 bases and J by 9 bases. Germline CDR1 and CDR2: SNHLY and FYNNEI. CDR3 size: 14 residues. Sequencing used immunoSEQ multiplex PCR; TCRdb keeps in-frame clones, though not all of them. The sample has about 80,000 clones, over 70% seen once. This entry belongs to a study of blood T cell repertoires in COVID-19. Study in general: COVID-19 samples, acute and convalescent, were from the United States, Italy and Spain.

The clonotype was recovered from a man of 80 years or more with acute or convalescent COVID-19. Material: peripheral blood. The V call is TRBV2, the J call TRBJ1-6; 7 bases are a match to TRBD1. The CDR3 bases are TGTGCCAGCAGCACACAGGGGAAGGGTTCACCCCTCCACTTT. Translation gives CASSTQGKGSPLHF.